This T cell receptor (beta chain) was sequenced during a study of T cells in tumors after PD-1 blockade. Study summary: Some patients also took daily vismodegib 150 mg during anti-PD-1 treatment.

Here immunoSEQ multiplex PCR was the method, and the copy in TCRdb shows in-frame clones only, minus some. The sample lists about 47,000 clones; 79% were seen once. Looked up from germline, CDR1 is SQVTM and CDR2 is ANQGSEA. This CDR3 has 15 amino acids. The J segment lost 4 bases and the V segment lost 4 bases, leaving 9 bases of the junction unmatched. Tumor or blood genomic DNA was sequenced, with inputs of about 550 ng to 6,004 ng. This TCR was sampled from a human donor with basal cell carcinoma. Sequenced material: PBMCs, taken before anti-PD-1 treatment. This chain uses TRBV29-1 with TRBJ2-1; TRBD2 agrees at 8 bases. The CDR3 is CSVGVGRASYNEQFF. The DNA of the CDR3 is TGCAGCGTTGGTGTCGGGAGGGCCAGTTACAATGAGCAGTTCTTC.